This TCR beta chain stems from a study of breast tumors, draining lymph nodes, adjacent tissues listed by TCRdb under 2016. Regarding the complete study: In breast cancer patients, the study compared the TCR beta repertoires of tumor, adjacent nontumor tissue and axillary lymph nodes. In human breast cancer, the study set out to evaluate how tumor, surrounding tissue and draining lymph node repertoires relate to one another and whether T cells may move between these sites.

To note about this clonotype: The clone's antigen remains unknown. Since a much larger clone is just one base distant, this may be a read error.

Lymph node samples came from the axillary draining lymph nodes of breast cancer patients. The instrument given in TCRdb is Illumina HiSeq 2000. Multiplex PCR amplification was used to generate the TCR beta chain libraries. The amplified TCR beta chain products were analyzed by high-throughput sequencing. TCRdb trimmed the raw reads at Q25, called clones with MiXCR and kept productive beta chains. Each entry merges the rows of one CDR3 protein and shows their most common DNA and genes. This sample lists about 120,000 distinct CDR3 sequences; 15% to 20% were detected once. The ten largest make up about 3.7% of the sample. CDR1 is given as MNHNS and CDR2 as SASEGT, both from the germline V gene. The CDR3 starts with the cysteine, ends with the phenylalanine, and has 16 residues. The entry retains the CDR3 DNA only, 48 bases that are in frame from base 1. Clipping removes 6 bases from V and 5 bases from J, with 12 as the unmatched junction base count.

Results the study describes overall, beyond this receptor: The similarity between tumor and nontumor tissue repertoires was significantly greater in luminal-like breast cancer than in basal-like breast cancer. The data were considered consistent with the idea that most tumor T cells come from the lymph node and then expand in tumor tissue. Tumor T-cell repertoires showed less diversity than lymph node repertoires and more diversity than nontumor tissue repertoires, and tumor T-cell repertoires showed preferential V and J gene usage. The conclusion that tumor T cells originate in lymph nodes was presented as consistent with a hypothesis rather than as directly demonstrated.

This TCR was sampled from a female donor with breast cancer. Some clones in this sample may be carry-over from other donors' samples. Here the chain combines TRBV6-1 and TRBJ2-7, with 11 middle bases fitting TRBD1. Sequenced: axillary lymph node tissue. The CDR3 has the sequence CASRKLRTGGDDEQYF. At the DNA level, the sequence is TGTGCCAGCAGGAAGCTAAGGACAGGGGGCGATGACGAGCAGTACTTC.